The clone carrying this TCR beta chain was detected only a few times. The antigen remains undetermined. Germline lookup yields CDR1 SEHNR and CDR2 FQNEAQ (reference sequence). The CDR3 has 16 residues. V trimming: 5 bases; J trimming: 7 bases; junction bases outside the gene matches: 7. The sample is drawn from a study of identical twins. Study-level findings and limits: Sequences that were beta out-of-frame showed weaker excess twin sharing.

A universal primer site arose from template switching, and cDNA bore unique molecular identifiers. One entry per CDR3 protein, called by TCRdb with MiXCR from the 5' RACE reads. Of 460,000 or so distinct CDR3 sequences in the sample, 12% to 15% were seen once. This sample was shared with a second study, whose subject was yellow fever vaccine responses in identical twins.

The TCR comes from a woman aged 18-29 years in good health. The V call is TRBV7-9, the J call TRBJ2-1; 14 bases are a match to TRBD2. Material: CD4+ T cells sorted from blood. In DNA form, the CDR3 reads TGTGCCAGCAGCCTTGGGACTAGCGGGAGCATAAATGAGCAGTTCTTC. It encodes CASSLGTSGSINEQFF.